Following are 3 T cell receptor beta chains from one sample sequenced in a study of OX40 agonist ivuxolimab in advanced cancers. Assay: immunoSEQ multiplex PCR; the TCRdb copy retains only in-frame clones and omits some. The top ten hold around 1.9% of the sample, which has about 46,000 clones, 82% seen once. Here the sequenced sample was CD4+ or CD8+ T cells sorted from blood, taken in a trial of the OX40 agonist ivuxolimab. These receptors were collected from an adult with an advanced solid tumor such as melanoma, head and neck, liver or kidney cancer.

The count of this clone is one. As DNA, the CDR3 is TGTGCCTGGAGTGCCCGGGGACAGGGAGCGGAGACCCAGTACTTC. Its translation: CAWSARGQGAETQYF. V and J are TRBV30 and TRBJ2-5; TRBD1 matches 9 bases. Germline trimming cut 1 base from V and 5 bases from J; bases unmatched to any gene: 8. This CDR3 region has 15 residues. Germline V gives CDR1 GTSNPN, CDR2 SVGIG (reference sequence).

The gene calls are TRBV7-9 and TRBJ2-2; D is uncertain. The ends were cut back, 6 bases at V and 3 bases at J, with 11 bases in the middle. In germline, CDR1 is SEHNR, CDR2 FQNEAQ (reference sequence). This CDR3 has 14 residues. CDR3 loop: CASSPGDHTGELFF. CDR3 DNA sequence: TGTGCCAGCAGTCCCGGTGACCACACCGGGGAGCTGTTTTTT.

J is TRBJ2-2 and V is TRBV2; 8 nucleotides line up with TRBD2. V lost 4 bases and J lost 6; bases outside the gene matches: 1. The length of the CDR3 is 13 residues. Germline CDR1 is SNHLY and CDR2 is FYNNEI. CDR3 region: CASSGTSPGELFF. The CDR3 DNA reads TGTGCCAGCAGTGGGACTAGCCCCGGGGAGCTGTTTTTT.